The 10 T cell receptor beta chains below were found in one sample sequenced in a study of shared clonotypes between healthy human individuals. Sequencing was performed with immunoSEQ multiplex PCR; in TCRdb, only in-frame clones are kept and a portion is missing. This sample has hundreds of thousands of clones, with around 67% found just once. Sequenced material: memory CD4+ T cells sorted from blood. Subset given: CD45RA-negative fraction. Every receptor here comes from a man aged 25-45 years in good health.

The gene calls are TRBV7-8 and TRBJ2-7; 8 positions match TRBD2. The CDR3 is 18 amino acids. The germline V gene encodes CDR1 SGHVS and CDR2 FQNEAQ. V trimming: 1 base; J trimming: 1 base; junction bases outside the gene matches: 12. This chain's CDR3 is CASSLGVRSGKISYEQYF. The CDR3 coding sequence is TGTGCCAGCAGCTTAGGAGTTCGTAGCGGGAAGATATCCTACGAGCAGTACTTC.

The gene calls are TRBV10-3 and TRBJ2-1, with D tentatively TRBD1 (5 bases). Germline loops: CDR1 ENHRY, CDR2 SYGVKD. CDR3 length: 14 residues. Trimming stripped 1 base from V and 5 bases from J, with 9 bases between. As DNA, the CDR3 is TGTGCCATCAGTGAGTTAGGGGCTGACAATGAGCAGTTCTTC. This encodes CAISELGADNEQFF.

The CDR3 region has the DNA TGCGCCAGCAGCTGGACAGGGGCCCAGAATTTGCAAGAGACCCAGTACTTC. This sequence encodes CASSWTGAQNLQETQYF. V usage is TRBV5-1 and J usage is TRBJ2-5, with 9 positions matching TRBD1. Germline assignment: CDR1 SGHRS and CDR2 YFSETQ. CDR3 length: 17 amino acids. V was pared by 3 bases and J by 2 bases, with 11 bases of the junction left unmatched.

The chain links TRBV19 to TRBJ1-1, with 10 bases fitting TRBD1. Germline V gene data show CDR1 as LNHDA and CDR2 as SQIVND (reference sequence). The ends lost 6 bases at V and 4 bases at J; junction bases unmatched: 11. There are 16 residues in the CDR3. The CDR3 nucleotides are TGTGCCAGTAGGGCCGGGACAGGGGCCTTCGGCACTGAAGCTTTCTTT. Translating gives CASRAGTGAFGTEAFF.

Only a few counts were recorded for this clone. J is TRBJ2-5 and V is TRBV29-1; perhaps TRBD1 as D (5 bases). V was trimmed by 7 bases and J by 5 bases, leaving 17 bases between them. Germline V gene sequence: CDR1 SQVTM, CDR2 ANQGSEA. CDR3 length equals 13 residues. The DNA of the CDR3 is TGCAGCGCCGCCCCAGGGTTAATTGAGACCCAGTACTTC. Protein: CSAAPGLIETQYF.

The rearrangement links TRBV4-1 to TRBJ2-1; possibly TRBD2 for D (6 bases). CDR1 is MGHRA and CDR2 is YSYEKL in the germline V gene. V lost 5 bases to trimming and J lost 0 bases, with 14 bases between them. This CDR3 has 16 residues. CDR3 sequence (DNA): TGCGCCAGCAGCAGGAGGGGCACCAGCTCCTACAATGAGCAGTTCTTC. Protein product: CASSRRGTSSYNEQFF.

In its sample, this clone was seen a few times. J is TRBJ2-6 and V is TRBV19, with TRBD2 matching 10 bases. The CDR3 contains 17 residues. Germline values: CDR1 LNHDA, CDR2 SQIVND (reference sequence). Unmatched junction bases numbered 8, after V lost 7 bases and J lost 2 bases. CDR3 DNA: TGTGCCAGTAAAGCTAGCGGGAGCATAACTGGGGCCAACGTCCTGACTTTC. It specifies CASKASGSITGANVLTF.

The chain uses TRBV18 and TRBJ2-5, with D hard to call. This CDR3 spans 16 amino acids. The germline V gene has CDR1 KGHSH and CDR2 LQKENI. V lost 0 bases and J lost 5, with 16 bases in between. CDR3 nucleotide sequence: TGTGCCAGCTCACCACCTAGCCAATATTCCCGGGAGACCCAGTACTTC. This translates into CASSPPSQYSRETQYF.

This clone came up once. The chain recombines TRBV5-1 with TRBJ2-7; unclear D gene. This CDR3 is 13 amino acids long. The ends were cut back, 1 base at V and 5 bases at J, with 10 bases in the middle. Looked up from germline, CDR1 is SGHRS and CDR2 is YFSETQ. This CDR3 reads CASSLNLDDEQYF. The CDR3 DNA follows: TGCGCCAGCAGCTTGAATCTCGACGACGAGCAGTACTTC. The full variable domain, its missing parts supplied by reference TRBV5-1 and TRBJ2-7, is KAGVTQTPRYLIKTRGQQVTLSCSPISGHRSVSWYQQTPGQGLQFLFEYFSETQRNKGNFPGRFSGRQFSNSRSEMNVSTLELGDSALYLCASSLNLDDEQYFGPGTRLTVT.

This rearrangement joins TRBV7-2 to TRBJ2-2, with 7 bases lining up with TRBD1. CDR1 and CDR2 (germline): SGHTA, FQGNSA. V lost 6 bases to trimming and J lost 7 bases; unmatched junction nucleotides: 8. This CDR3 is built from 14 residues. Written as DNA, the CDR3 is TGTGCCAGCAGTCCCGACAGGGTCGTCGGGGAGCTGTTTTTT. Its protein product is CASSPDRVVGELFF.